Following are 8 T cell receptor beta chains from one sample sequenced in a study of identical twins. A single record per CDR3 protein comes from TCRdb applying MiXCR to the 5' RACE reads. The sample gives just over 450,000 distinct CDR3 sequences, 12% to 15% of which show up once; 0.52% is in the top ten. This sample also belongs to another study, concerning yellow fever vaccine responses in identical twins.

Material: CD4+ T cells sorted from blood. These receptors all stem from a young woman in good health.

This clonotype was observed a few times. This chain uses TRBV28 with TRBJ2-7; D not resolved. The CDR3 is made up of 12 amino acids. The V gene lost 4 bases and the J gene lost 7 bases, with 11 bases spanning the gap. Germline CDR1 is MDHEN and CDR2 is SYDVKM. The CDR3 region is CASSSPFREQYF. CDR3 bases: TGTGCCAGCAGTTCCCCTTTTAGAGAGCAGTACTTC.

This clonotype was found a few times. The CDR3 is CASSDTNKGFYEQYF. In DNA form, the CDR3 reads TGTGCCAGCAGCGATACCAATAAGGGTTTCTACGAGCAGTACTTC. J is TRBJ2-7 and V is TRBV7-9; no firm D call. Trimming removed 5 bases from V and 3 bases from J, with 17 bases in between. The germline V gene has CDR1 SEHNR and CDR2 FQNEAQ (reference sequence). CDR3 length: 15 amino acids.

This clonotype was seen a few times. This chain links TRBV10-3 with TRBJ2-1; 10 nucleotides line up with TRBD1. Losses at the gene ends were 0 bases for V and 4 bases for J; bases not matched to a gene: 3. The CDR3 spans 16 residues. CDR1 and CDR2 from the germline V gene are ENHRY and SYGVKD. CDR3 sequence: CAISESGQGWYNEQFF. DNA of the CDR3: TGTGCCATCAGTGAGTCGGGACAGGGGTGGTACAATGAGCAGTTCTTC.

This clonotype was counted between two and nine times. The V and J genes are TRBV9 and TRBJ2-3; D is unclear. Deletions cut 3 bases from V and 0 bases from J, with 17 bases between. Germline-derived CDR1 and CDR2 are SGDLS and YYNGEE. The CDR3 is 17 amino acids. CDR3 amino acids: CASSAELSSLSTDTQYF. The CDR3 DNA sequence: TGTGCCAGCAGCGCAGAGTTATCTAGTCTTAGCACAGATACGCAGTATTTT.

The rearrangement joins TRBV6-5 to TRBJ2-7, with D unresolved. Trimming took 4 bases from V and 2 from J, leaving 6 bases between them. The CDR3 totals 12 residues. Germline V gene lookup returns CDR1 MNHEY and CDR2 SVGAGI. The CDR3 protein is CASSSLPYEQYF. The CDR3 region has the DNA TGTGCCAGCAGTTCCCTCCCCTACGAGCAGTACTTC.

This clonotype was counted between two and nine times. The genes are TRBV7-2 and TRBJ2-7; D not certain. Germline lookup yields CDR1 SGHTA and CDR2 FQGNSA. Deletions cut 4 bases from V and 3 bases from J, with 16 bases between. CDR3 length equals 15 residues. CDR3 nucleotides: TGTGCCAGCAGCTCCAAAGGATCTTCGTACTACGAGCAGTACTTC. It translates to CASSSKGSSYYEQYF.

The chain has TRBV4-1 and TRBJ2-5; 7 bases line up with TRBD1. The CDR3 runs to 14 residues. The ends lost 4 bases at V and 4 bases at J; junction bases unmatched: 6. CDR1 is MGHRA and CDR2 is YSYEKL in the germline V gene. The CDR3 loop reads CASSPGQPGETQYF. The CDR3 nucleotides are TGCGCCAGCAGCCCGGGACAGCCGGGAGAGACCCAGTACTTC.

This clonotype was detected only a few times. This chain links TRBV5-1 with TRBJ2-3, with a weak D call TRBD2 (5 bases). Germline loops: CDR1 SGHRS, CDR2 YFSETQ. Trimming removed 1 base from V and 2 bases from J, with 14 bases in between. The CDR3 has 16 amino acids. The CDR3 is CASSLSGLLSTDTQYF. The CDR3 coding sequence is TGCGCCAGCAGCTTGTCGGGGTTACTCTCCACAGATACGCAGTATTTT.